The T cell receptor (beta chain) described here comes from a study of shared clonotypes between healthy human individuals. Study background: Per donor, CD8 memory used one plate, CD8 naive used two, CD4 memory used three and CD4 naive used three.

Concerning this clone: Its specificity is not known.

Study-wide results and caveats: The study generally estimated greater richness for naive than memory subsets.

All donors qualified as healthy HIV-negative adults and had experienced no recent acute infections or vaccinations. The CDR3 is 13 amino acids. CDR1 and CDR2 from the germline V gene are SGHNT and YYREEE (reference sequence). The V and J ends lost 4 bases and 1 base respectively, with 9 bases between them. Clones were read by immunoSEQ multiplex PCR, and TCRdb kept only the in-frame ones, dropping some. The profile shows roughly 2.6 million clones, about 92% of them singletons. The specimen was naive CD4+ T cells sorted from blood. As for subset: CD45RA+ positively selected. The chain recombines TRBV5-4 with TRBJ2-7; TRBD1 might be the D (6 bases). The receptor's source is a man between 18 and 29 years old in good health. CDR3 protein: CASSPTGSYEQYF. CDR3 in DNA: TGTGCCAGCAGCCCTACAGGGTCCTACGAGCAGTACTTC.